This passage covers 16 T cell receptor beta chains from one sample sequenced in a study of a mutant IDH1 vaccine in newly diagnosed glioma. No antigen has been identified for these receptors. Using immunoSEQ multiplex PCR, the repertoire was profiled, and TCRdb retains in-frame clones only, with some absent. The data contain about 36,000 clones, roughly 76% of them seen just once; the ten biggest clones take up roughly 12%. The time point was: week 5, during vaccination. Doses of 300 ug of mutant IDH1 20-mer peptide were given with topical imiquimod. This sample comprised PBMCs, obtained from a glioma patient whose treatment included an IDH1 peptide vaccine. These receptors originate from a man in his fifties with glioma.

With regard to this clone: At one end the junction does not follow the germline gene, possibly because of a read error. The chain couples TRBV7-7 to TRBJ2-5; 8 bases are shared with TRBD2. CDR1 and CDR2 (germline): SSHAT, FNYEAQ (reference sequence). The CDR3 has 15 residues. The CDR3 DNA reads as TGTGCTAGCAGCTTAGTCACAGCGGGAGAGGAGACCCAGTACTTC. The encoded protein is CASSLVTAGEETQYF.

The chain joins TRBV28 to TRBJ2-1; 7 bases are a match to TRBD2. With V trimmed by 3 bases and J by 0 bases, 8 bases remained unmatched. CDR1 and CDR2 (germline): MDHEN, SYDVKM. This CDR3 contains 17 residues. The CDR3 sequence: CASSFSEAGTSYNEQFF. CDR3 DNA: TGTGCCAGCAGTTTCTCAGAAGCGGGAACCTCCTACAATGAGCAGTTCTTC.

The chain couples TRBV27 to TRBJ2-3; 14 bases align to TRBD2. CDR3 length equals 21 residues. CDR1 and CDR2 (germline): MNHEY, SMNVEV (reference sequence). The V and J ends lost 4 bases and 2 bases, in that order; junction bases with no gene match: 17. CDR3: CASSSTSGRARGGWLTDTQYF. The CDR3 region has the DNA TGTGCCAGCAGTTCGACTAGCGGGAGGGCGAGGGGAGGGTGGCTCACAGATACGCAGTATTTT.

This chain links TRBV7-6 with TRBJ2-5; D not certain. The CDR3 contains 13 residues. CDR1 and CDR2 from the germline V gene are SGHVS and FNYEAQ. V lost 2 bases and J lost 5, with 9 bases in between. The CDR3 nucleotides read TGTGCCAGCAGCTTATCTGAGGTGGAGACCCAGTACTTC. Translated: CASSLSEVETQYF.

The V and J genes are TRBV10-3 and TRBJ2-3; TRBD1 is a possible D gene (6 bases). V was cut by 3 bases and J by 4 bases, with 11 bases left in between. CDR3 length: 14 residues. The germline V gene has CDR1 ENHRY and CDR2 SYGVKD. The CDR3 here is CAISDRGGADTQYF. The CDR3, as DNA: TGTGCCATCAGTGATAGAGGGGGTGCAGATACGCAGTATTTT.

V is TRBV9 and J is TRBJ1-5, with a tentative D call TRBD1 (5 bases). V was shortened by 4 bases and J by 3 bases, with 8 bases between the two germline ends. Germline V gene lookup returns CDR1 SGDLS and CDR2 YYNGEE. This CDR3 comprises 13 residues. In DNA form, the CDR3 reads TGTGCCAGCAGCACAGGACTCAATCAGCCCCAGCATTTT. Translation gives CASSTGLNQPQHF.

A single count supports this clone. The CDR3 sequence: CASRETGRGYTF. Written as DNA, the CDR3 is TGTGCCAGCAGGGAGACAGGGAGGGGCTACACCTTC. The V and J genes are TRBV6-5 and TRBJ1-2; 7 positions match TRBD1. CDR1 is MNHEY, CDR2 SVGAGI, per germline. Trimming removed 6 bases from V and 8 bases from J; junction bases left unmatched: 6. CDR3 length: 12 amino acids.

The chain employs TRBV9 and TRBJ2-7; 13 nucleotides match TRBD2. Per the germline V gene, CDR1 is SGDLS and CDR2 is YYNGEE. J lost 5 bases, V lost 2 bases, and 4 bases had no gene match. CDR3 length equals 15 residues. CDR3 in amino acids: CASSVGLAGSHEQYF. CDR3 nucleotide sequence: TGTGCCAGCAGCGTGGGACTAGCGGGGTCCCACGAGCAGTACTTC.

This chain connects TRBV5-4 to TRBJ2-3, with D hard to call. The germline gives CDR1 SGHNT, CDR2 YYREEE (reference sequence). This CDR3 comprises 15 residues. The V gene lost 2 bases and the J gene lost 3 bases, with 13 bases spanning the gap. The CDR3: CASSFETLGTDTQYF. CDR3 DNA sequence: TGTGCCAGCAGCTTTGAGACGCTGGGGACAGATACGCAGTATTTT.

This sequence joins TRBV5-1 and TRBJ2-7; D gene ambiguous. V dropped 0 bases and J dropped 1 base, with 5 bases sitting between them. The CDR3 is 13 amino acids. Germline V gene lookup returns CDR1 SGHRS and CDR2 YFSETQ. The CDR3 loop is CASSLVTSYEQYF. The CDR3 DNA is TGCGCCAGCAGCTTGGTTACATCCTACGAGCAGTACTTC.

The chain couples TRBV7-9 to TRBJ1-5; D remains ambiguous. The V gene's germline CDR1 is SEHNR and CDR2 FQNEAQ (reference sequence). Trimming cost V 1 base and J 3 bases, with 7 bases left between them. The CDR3 extends over 14 amino acids. CDR3 sequence: CASSLGGINQPQHF. In DNA, the CDR3 is TGTGCCAGCAGCTTAGGAGGGATCAATCAGCCCCAGCATTTT. The full variable domain, with the rest looked up from reference TRBV7-9 and TRBJ1-5, is DTGVSQNPRHKITKRGQNVTFRCDPISEHNRLYWYRQTLGQGPEFLTYFQNEAQLEKSRLLSDRFSAERPKGSFSTLEIQRTEQGDSAMYLCASSLGGINQPQHFGDGTRLSIL.

V usage is TRBV5-4 and J usage is TRBJ1-4; TRBD1 matches at 7 bases. CDR3 length: 14 amino acids. Germline V gene sequence: CDR1 SGHNT, CDR2 YYREEE (reference sequence). V lost 4 bases and J lost 4; bases outside the gene matches: 4. As DNA, the CDR3 is TGTGCCAGCAGCCTACAGGGGTTTAATGAAAAACTGTTTTTT. As protein: CASSLQGFNEKLFF.

The genes are TRBV6-5 and TRBJ1-2; unclear D gene. V lost 5 bases and J 5 bases, leaving 9 bases between the germline ends. The length of the CDR3 is 12 residues. Per the germline V gene, CDR1 is MNHEY and CDR2 is SVGAGI. CDR3 in amino acids: CASSGTAYGYTF. DNA for the CDR3: TGTGCCAGCAGTGGAACAGCGTATGGCTACACCTTC.

V and J are TRBV5-6 and TRBJ2-2; D not resolved. The CDR3 has 18 amino acids. Germline loops: CDR1 SGHDT, CDR2 YYEEEE. The V end was cut by 0 bases, the J end by 6 bases, with 21 bases between. The CDR3 spells CASSLGAGVSNTAGELFF. CDR3 coding DNA: TGTGCCAGCAGCTTGGGAGCCGGTGTATCGAACACCGCCGGGGAGCTGTTTTTT.

This rearrangement joins TRBV29-1 to TRBJ1-4, with D possibly matching TRBD1 (5 bases). Germline V lookup: CDR1 SQVTM, CDR2 ANQGSEA. The CDR3 is 13 amino acids. Trimming shortened V by 8 bases and J by 8 bases, and 18 bases separated the two germline ends. DNA of the CDR3: TGCAGCATATCGGTCGGGGGGGTCGAAAAACTGTTTTTT. Protein: CSISVGGVEKLFF. Filled out from reference TRBV29-1 and TRBJ1-4, the complete variable domain reads SAVISQKPSRDICQRGTSLTIQCQVDSQVTMMFWYRQQPGQSLTLIATANQGSEATYESGFVIDKFPISRPNLTFSTLTVSNMSPEDSSIYLCSISVGGVEKLFFGSGTQLSVL.

This clone was seen once. The chain uses TRBV10-3 and TRBJ2-1; 8 bases are shared with TRBD2. J lost 8 bases, V lost 0 bases, and 15 bases had no gene match. Germline V lookup: CDR1 ENHRY, CDR2 SYGVKD. CDR3 length equals 18 residues. DNA of the CDR3: TGTGCCATCAGTGAGTCGGGTCGGAGGGCTAGCGGGTACTATGAGCAGTTCTTC. Translation: CAISESGRRASGYYEQFF.